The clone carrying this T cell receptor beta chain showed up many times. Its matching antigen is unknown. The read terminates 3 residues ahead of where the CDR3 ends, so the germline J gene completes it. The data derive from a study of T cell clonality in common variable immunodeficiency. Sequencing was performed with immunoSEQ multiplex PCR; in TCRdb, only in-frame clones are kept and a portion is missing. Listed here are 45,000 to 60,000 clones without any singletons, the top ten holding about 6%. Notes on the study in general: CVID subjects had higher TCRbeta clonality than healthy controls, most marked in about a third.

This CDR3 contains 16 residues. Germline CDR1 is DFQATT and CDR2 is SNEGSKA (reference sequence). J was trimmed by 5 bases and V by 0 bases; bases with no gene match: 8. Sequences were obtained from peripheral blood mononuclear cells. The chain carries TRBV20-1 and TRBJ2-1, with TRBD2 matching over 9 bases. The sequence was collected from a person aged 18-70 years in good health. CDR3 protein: CSARDSEASGNNEQFF. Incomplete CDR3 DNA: TGCAGTGCTAGAGATAGCGAAGCTAGCGGGAACAATGAG.